These 27 T cell receptor beta chains originate from one sample sequenced in a study of regulatory T cells in long-lasting Graves disease. Time point meaning: persistent/refractory GD, antithyroid drugs over 5 years with positive TRAb. Preparation of the TCR library used RNA extracted from PBMCs. Arm-PCR with iRepertoire HTBI primers amplified the CDR3 regions for these TCR beta libraries. TCRdb ran MiXCR on the multiplex PCR reads and lists one entry per CDR3 protein. The sample comprises 500,000 to 800,000 distinct CDR3 sequences, about 30% of which are singletons, and about 40% rests with the top ten. This specimen was peripheral blood mononuclear cells (PBMCs), taken when the disease was refractory, from a patient treated with antithyroid drugs. The receptors come from a female donor with Graves disease.

The chain links TRBV20-1 to TRBJ1-2, with D maybe TRBD1 (5 bases). The CDR3 spans 15 residues. Germline CDR1 is DFQATT and CDR2 is SNEGSKA (reference sequence). Trimming removed 3 bases at V and 2 bases at J, with 16 bases between. The CDR3 protein is CSASPAQGANYGYTF. The CDR3, as DNA: TGCAGTGCTAGCCCCGCGCAGGGAGCGAACTATGGCTACACCTTC.

The V gene is TRBV24-1, the J gene TRBJ1-2; no definite D call. Germline V gene lookup returns CDR1 KGHDR and CDR2 SFDVKD. Deletions cut 0 bases from V and 4 bases from J, with 5 bases between. The CDR3 totals 13 residues. CDR3 amino acids: CATSDLAAYGYTF. The CDR3 nucleotides are TGTGCCACCAGTGATTTGGCAGCCTATGGCTACACCTTC.

The chain uses TRBV6-1 and TRBJ1-4; no definite D call. This CDR3 region has 16 residues. The V gene lost 5 bases and the J gene lost 0 bases, with 13 bases spanning the gap. Germline lookup yields CDR1 MNHNS and CDR2 SASEGT. CDR3 sequence (DNA): TGTGCCAGCAGTCCCGGCCGGTTTGCAACTAATGAAAAACTGTTTTTT. It translates to CASSPGRFATNEKLFF.

The chain joins TRBV7-6 to TRBJ1-3; D not certain. V lost 4 bases and J 5 bases, leaving 18 bases between the germline ends. CDR3 length: 16 residues. Germline-derived CDR1 and CDR2 are SGHVS and FNYEAQ. The CDR3 here is CASSSTVRQARNTIYF. CDR3 in DNA: TGTGCCAGCAGCTCTACCGTCCGGCAAGCGAGAAACACCATATATTTT.

This clonotype was seen a handful of times. The chain has TRBV20-1 and TRBJ1-1; D is undetermined. The CDR3 contains 17 residues. V gave up 1 base and J gave up 1 base, with 19 bases separating them. Germline-derived CDR1 and CDR2 are DFQATT and SNEGSKA (reference sequence). CDR3 loop: CSARGYRSLLENTEAFF. DNA of the CDR3: TGCAGTGCTAGAGGGTACAGAAGCTTGTTGGAGAACACTGAAGCTTTCTTT.

The J gene is TRBJ2-5, the V gene TRBV3-1; D gene unclear. V was cut by 4 bases and J by 0 bases, with 12 bases left in between. The CDR3 runs to 15 residues. Per the germline V gene, CDR1 is LGHDT and CDR2 is YNNKEL (reference sequence). The CDR3 DNA reads as TGTGCCAGCAGCCTCCAAGCCGAGTACCAAGAGACCCAGTACTTC. Residues: CASSLQAEYQETQYF.

This rearrangement joins TRBV30 to TRBJ1-3; D is unresolved. V lost 3 bases to trimming and J lost 3 bases, with 9 bases between them. CDR1 and CDR2 (germline): GTSNPN, SVGIG (reference sequence). This CDR3 has 13 residues. In DNA form, the CDR3 reads TGTGCCTGGAGGGGCGCTTATGGAAACACCATATATTTT. The encoded protein is CAWRGAYGNTIYF.

This clonotype was seen only a few times. The chain couples TRBV5-1 to TRBJ1-2, with D tentatively TRBD1 (5 bases). The length of the CDR3 is 14 residues. The germline CDR1 and CDR2 sequences are SGHRS and YFSETQ. With 4 bases removed from V and 7 bases from J, the gap between germline ends came to 17 bases. This CDR3 reads CASSGTGVVGGYTF. Here the CDR3 DNA reads TGCGCCAGCAGCGGGACCGGAGTCGTGGGTGGCTACACCTTC. Variable domain in full (rest from reference TRBV5-1 and TRBJ1-2): KAGVTQTPRYLIKTRGQQVTLSCSPISGHRSVSWYQQTPGQGLQFLFEYFSETQRNKGNFPGRFSGRQFSNSRSEMNVSTLELGDSALYLCASSGTGVVGGYTFGSGTRLTVV.

The genes are TRBV7-2 and TRBJ1-4; TRBD1 matches 8 bases. The germline V gene encodes CDR1 SGHTA and CDR2 FQGNSA. This CDR3 has 17 amino acids. The V gene end was trimmed by 5 bases and the J gene end by 7 bases; junction bases not matched to a gene: 15. The chain's CDR3 is CASSRRSGQGPFEKLFF. The DNA of the CDR3 is TGTGCCAGCAGCCGACGATCAGGACAGGGACCATTTGAAAAACTGTTTTTT.

This chain uses TRBV11-1 with TRBJ2-2; D call uncertain. CDR3 length: 15 amino acids. V was pared by 6 bases and J by 0 bases, with 11 bases between. Germline lookup yields CDR1 SGHAT and CDR2 FQDESV (reference sequence). The CDR3 loop reads CASRVGATNTGELFF. The CDR3 DNA reads TGTGCCAGCAGGGTTGGCGCCACGAACACCGGGGAGCTGTTTTTT.

This clonotype showed up just a few times. The CDR3 DNA reads TGCAGTGCTAGACACGTTGGGGACGAGCAGTACTTC. Protein product: CSARHVGDEQYF. The chain is built from TRBV20-1 and TRBJ2-7; D remains ambiguous. The CDR3 runs to 12 residues. Germline assignment: CDR1 DFQATT and CDR2 SNEGSKA (reference sequence). Between the trimmed V and J ends, which lost 2 bases and 5 bases, there was a span of 10 bases.

This sequence joins TRBV30 and TRBJ1-1; 10 bases are shared with TRBD1. Trimming cost V 4 bases and J 5 bases; bases outside gene matches: 10. Germline loops: CDR1 GTSNPN, CDR2 SVGIG (reference sequence). The CDR3 is made up of 15 amino acids. CDR3 loop: CAWTNGQGGYTEAFF. The CDR3 DNA follows: TGTGCCTGGACCAATGGACAGGGGGGATATACTGAAGCTTTCTTT.

In the case of this clonotype: A single base separates this from a much larger clone, so it may be a read error. The chain couples TRBV12-3 or TRBV12-4 to TRBJ2-1; TRBD2 matches at 11 bases. The CDR3 is 19 residues long. The CDR3 sequence: CARSLAARSSGRWYNEQFF. The CDR3 DNA is TGTGCCCGCAGTTTAGCTGCGCGTTCTAGCGGGAGGTGGTACAATGAGCAGTTCTTC.

This chain joins TRBV29-1 and TRBJ2-5; D is perhaps TRBD1 (5 bases). CDR1 is SQVTM, CDR2 ANQGSEA, per germline. The CDR3 consists of 12 residues. Trimming took off 2 bases at V and 7 bases at J, with 11 bases between the two ends. The CDR3 region is CSVESGQRTQYF. Written as DNA, the CDR3 is TGCAGCGTTGAATCAGGACAAAGGACCCAGTACTTC.

Worth noting for this clonotype: A much larger clone differs from this one at a single base, so this may be a read error. The chain links TRBV11-2 to TRBJ2-7, with D unclear. Trimming left V 5 bases short and J 3 bases short, with 14 bases between. This CDR3 comprises 14 residues. Germline V lookup: CDR1 SGHAT, CDR2 FQNNGV. The CDR3: CASSSGASSYEQYF. The CDR3 DNA sequence: TGTGCCAGCAGCAGTGGAGCGAGCAGCTACGAGCAGTACTTC.

This clonotype came up a few times. This rearrangement joins TRBV6-1 to TRBJ1-5; D is undetermined. The CDR3 loop spans 14 amino acids. CDR1 and CDR2 from the germline V gene are MNHNS and SASEGT. The V gene lost 7 bases and the J gene lost 0 bases, with 10 bases spanning the gap. The CDR3 DNA follows: TGTGCCAGCATCGACTCGGATAGCAATCAGCCCCAGCATTTT. It is translated as CASIDSDSNQPQHF.

This chain links TRBV6-1 with TRBJ2-7, with 7 positions matching TRBD1. CDR3 length: 14 residues. The V gene end was trimmed by 1 base and the J gene end by 4 bases; junction bases not matched to a gene: 4. Germline assignment: CDR1 MNHNS and CDR2 SASEGT. The CDR3 is CASSEGGGGYEQYF. The CDR3 DNA sequence: TGTGCCAGCAGTGAAGGAGGGGGCGGGTACGAGCAGTACTTC.

This clonotype has more than one count but fewer than ten. In DNA form, the CDR3 reads TGCAGTGCTAGAGATGGTCGTAGCTCCTATAATTCACCCCTCCACTTT. As protein: CSARDGRSSYNSPLHF. The genes are TRBV20-1 and TRBJ1-6; D is unclear. The V end was cut by 0 bases, the J end by 0 bases, with 9 bases between. This CDR3 contains 16 residues. Germline CDR1 DFQATT, CDR2 SNEGSKA (reference sequence).

This clonotype turned up a few times. J is TRBJ2-2 and V is TRBV12-3 or TRBV12-4; D unclear. V gave up 1 base and J gave up 7 bases, with 7 bases separating them. The CDR3 loop spans 13 amino acids. CDR3 protein: CASSLDFLGELFF. The CDR3 DNA reads as TGTGCCAGCAGTTTAGACTTCCTCGGGGAGCTGTTTTTT.

The chain carries TRBV18 and TRBJ1-4, with D uncertain. The CDR3 contains 12 residues. CDR1 and CDR2 (germline): KGHSH, LQKENI. Trimming left V 6 bases short and J 7 bases short, with 9 bases between. The CDR3 is CASSMASEKLFF. The DNA of the CDR3 is TGTGCCAGCTCCATGGCCAGTGAAAAACTGTTTTTT. Supplemented by reference TRBV18 and TRBJ1-4, the full variable domain reads NAGVMQNPRHLVRRRGQEARLRCSPMKGHSHVYWYRQLPEEGLKFMVYLQKENIIDESGMPKERFSAEFPKEGPSILRIQQVVRGDSAAYFCASSMASEKLFFGSGTQLSVL.

Notes on this clonotype: This sequence may be a read error, since a much larger clone differs from it by one base. This rearrangement joins TRBV2 to TRBJ1-2, with a possible D match to TRBD1 (5 bases). Germline V gene lookup returns CDR1 SNHLY and CDR2 FYNNEI. V lost 4 bases and J lost 4, with 13 bases in between. The CDR3 loop spans 14 amino acids. CDR3 amino acids: CASSAQGTSYGYTF. The CDR3 nucleotides read TGTGCCAGCAGTGCGCAGGGTACTAGCTATGGCTACACCTTC. Looking up the rest from reference TRBV2 and TRBJ1-2 gives the full variable domain: EPEVTQTPSHQVTQMGQEVILRCVPISNHLYFYWYRQILGQKVEFLVSFYNNEISEKSEIFDDQFSVERPDGSNFTLKIRSTKLEDSAMYFCASSAQGTSYGYTFGSGTRLTVV.

This clonotype appeared a few times. The DNA of the CDR3 is TGTGCCAGCAGTTTCCTGGGGGCGGGCAATCAGCCCCAGCATTTT. It translates to CASSFLGAGNQPQHF. The chain recombines TRBV27 with TRBJ1-5; D is perhaps TRBD1 (6 bases). V dropped 3 bases and J dropped 2 bases, with 11 bases sitting between them. The CDR3 spans 15 residues. Germline V lookup: CDR1 MNHEY, CDR2 SMNVEV (reference sequence).

The chain couples TRBV6-1 to TRBJ1-5, with 8 positions matching TRBD1. The junction had 6 bases not matched to a gene; V was cut back by 7 bases and J by 4 bases. The CDR3 is 14 residues long. Germline CDR1 is MNHNS and CDR2 is SASEGT. The CDR3 here is CASKGTGLNQPQHF. The CDR3 DNA follows: TGTGCCAGCAAAGGGACAGGTCTTAATCAGCCCCAGCATTTT.

This clonotype was seen more than once but under ten times. This chain uses TRBV25-1 with TRBJ1-1; D may be TRBD1 (6 bases). V lost 1 base, J lost 3 bases, and 9 bases lay in between. This CDR3 has 14 amino acids. Germline CDR1 is MGHDK and CDR2 is SYGVNS. CDR3: CASSEWGQDTEAFF. DNA for the CDR3: TGTGCCAGCAGTGAATGGGGGCAAGACACTGAAGCTTTCTTT.

This clonotype was seen many times. In DNA, the CDR3 is TGTGCCAGCAGTACAACGGACAGGGTCGATGGCTACACCTTC. Translating it yields CASSTTDRVDGYTF. The chain joins TRBV12-3 or TRBV12-4 to TRBJ1-2; 8 bases are a match to TRBD1. The CDR3 spans 14 residues. V lost 5 bases, J lost 6 bases, and 8 bases stayed unmatched.

The J gene is TRBJ1-1, the V gene TRBV3-1, with unresolved D. Between the trimmed V and J ends, which lost 1 base and 0 bases, there was a span of 15 bases. The CDR3 has 17 amino acids. Germline V gene lookup returns CDR1 LGHDT and CDR2 YNNKEL (reference sequence). As DNA, the CDR3 is TGTGCCAGCAGCCAAGGGGCCAGTCTTCAAGTGAACACTGAAGCTTTCTTT. It translates to CASSQGASLQVNTEAFF. Based on the CDR3 plus reference TRBV3-1 and TRBJ1-1, the full variable domain is DTAVSQTPKYLVTQMGNDKSIKCEQNLGHDTMYWYKQDSKKFLKIMFSYNNKELIINETVPNRFSPKSPDKAHLNLHINSLELGDSAVYFCASSQGASLQVNTEAFFGQGTRLTVV.

This clonotype was observed many times. The chain recombines TRBV27 with TRBJ1-2; 10 bases line up with TRBD1. The CDR3 is 14 amino acids. Germline loops: CDR1 MNHEY, CDR2 SMNVEV (reference sequence). Trimming removed 4 bases from V and 1 base from J; junction bases left unmatched: 0. The CDR3, as DNA: TGTGCCAGCAGTTGGACAGGGGGTAACTATGGCTACACCTTC. Translating gives CASSWTGGNYGYTF.